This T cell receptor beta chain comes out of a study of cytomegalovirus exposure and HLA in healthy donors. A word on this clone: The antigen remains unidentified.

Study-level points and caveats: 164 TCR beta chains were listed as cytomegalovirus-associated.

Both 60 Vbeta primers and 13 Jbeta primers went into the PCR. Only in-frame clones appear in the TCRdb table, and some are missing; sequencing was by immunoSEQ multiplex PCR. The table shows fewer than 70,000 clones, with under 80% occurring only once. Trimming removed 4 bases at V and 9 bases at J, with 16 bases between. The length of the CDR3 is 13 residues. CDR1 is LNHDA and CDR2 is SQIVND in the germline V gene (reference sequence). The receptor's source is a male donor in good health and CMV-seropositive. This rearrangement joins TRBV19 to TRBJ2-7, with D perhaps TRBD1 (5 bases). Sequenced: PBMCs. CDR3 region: CASSTTPGSGQYF. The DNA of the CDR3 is TGTGCCAGTAGTACTACTCCAGGGTCGGGGCAGTACTTC.